The present T cell receptor (beta chain) was sequenced within a study of a mutant IDH1 vaccine in newly diagnosed glioma. The overall study: Following radiotherapy alone, or alongside temozolomide cycles, vaccination was started after an interval of 4-6 weeks.

Turning to this clone: The antigen is unknown.

The repertoire was sequenced with immunoSEQ multiplex PCR; TCRdb's copy has only in-frame clones and lacks some. Seen here are around 45,000 clones, about 88% observed once, and the top ten hold around 6%. Germline CDR1 LGHNA, CDR2 YSLEER. The CDR3 totals 15 residues. Trimming pared 0 bases from V and 4 bases from J, leaving 12 bases between. As for time point: week 35, safety follow-up. What each vaccine dose contained was 300 ug of mutant IDH1 20-mer peptide, accompanied by topical imiquimod. Sample: PBMCs, taken from a glioma patient whose treatment included an IDH1 peptide vaccine. The V call is TRBV4-3, the J call TRBJ1-1; tentatively, D is TRBD1 (6 bases). This TCR was recovered from a woman in her forties with glioma. The CDR3 DNA reads as TGCGCCAGCAGCCAAGATCCAGGGGAAGGCACTGAAGCTTTCTTT. This codes for CASSQDPGEGTEAFF.